Each of the 3 T cell receptor beta chains below was sequenced from the same sample in a study of regulatory T cells in long-lasting Graves disease. Researchers made TCR beta libraries by using iRepertoire HTBI primers and running Arm-PCR on CDR3 regions. TCRdb independently ran MiXCR on the multiplex PCR reads; one entry per CDR3 protein. The table includes about 330,000 distinct CDR3 sequences, around 15% detected once. Time point: newly diagnosed GD, antithyroid drugs for less than 3 months. RNA from PBMCs was the source of the TCR library. These data are also associated with another study on T cells in Graves' hyperthyroidism and ophthalmopathy.

The sequencing here drew on peripheral blood mononuclear cells (PBMCs), taken at new diagnosis, from a patient treated with antithyroid drugs. The origin of the receptors is a woman aged 18-29 years with Graves disease.

This clonotype was recorded at least ten times. The gene calls are TRBV6-1 and TRBJ1-4; 8 bases line up with TRBD1. Germline V CDR1 and CDR2: MNHNS, SASEGT. The CDR3 has 14 amino acids. J gave up 8 bases and V 3 bases, and 5 bases lay outside the gene matches. CDR3 region: CASSEDRVREKLFF. CDR3 nucleotide sequence: TGTGCCAGCAGTGAGGACAGGGTTCGGGAAAAACTGTTTTTT.

In its sample, this clonotype was seen a few times. The CDR3 nucleotides read TGCAGTGCTAGACACATGAGCTCCTATAATTCACCCCTCCACTTT. This encodes CSARHMSSYNSPLHF. V is TRBV20-1 and J is TRBJ1-6; the D is unclear. V lost 2 bases to trimming and J lost 0 bases, with 8 bases between them. The length of the CDR3 is 15 residues. Germline CDR1 and CDR2: DFQATT and SNEGSKA (reference sequence).

This clonotype was picked up many times. The V gene is TRBV2, the J gene TRBJ2-2, with 8 bases that match TRBD2. This CDR3 comprises 14 residues. Germline CDR1 SNHLY, CDR2 FYNNEI. V lost 5 bases to trimming and J lost 6 bases; unmatched junction nucleotides: 5. The CDR3, as DNA: TGTGCCAGCAGTCAACCGGGACTAGCCGGGGAGCTGTTTTTT. Its translation: CASSQPGLAGELFF.